Given below is one T cell receptor beta chain in context. Germline V gives CDR1 DFQATT, CDR2 SNEGSKA (reference sequence). This CDR3 region has 10 residues. V was cut by 5 bases and J by 6 bases, with 5 bases left in between. The source of the sample is a study of blood T cell repertoires in COVID-19. Study-wide context: T cells, B-cell-depleted T cells, or PBMCs supplied cDNA or gDNA.

Per the original data handling: It was from reference gene primer amplification that nucleated cell counts were estimated. Measured with immunoSEQ multiplex PCR; TCRdb has only the in-frame clones, and not every one. The V and J calls and clone size come from that table; D and trimming were worked out from the DNA. Of around 100,000 clones in the sample, over 75% were seen once. The chain carries TRBV20-1 and TRBJ2-1; no clear D. This receptor was taken from a man of 80 years or more with acute or convalescent COVID-19. Sequencing input: peripheral blood. The CDR3 region is CSAAVNEQFF. The CDR3 nucleotides read TGCAGTGCTGCGGTCAATGAGCAGTTCTTC.